The 26 T cell receptor beta chains below all came from one sample that was sequenced in a study of TIL therapy for anti-PD-1-resistant metastatic lung cancer. Documented time point: pre-treatment sample, taken before nivolumab and TIL therapy. Sequencing used immunoSEQ v3. The data were produced by immunoSEQ multiplex PCR, yet TCRdb's version contains in-frame clones alone and is incomplete. Of 60,000 or so clones listed, roughly two thirds were seen once; the top ten hold 6% to 7%. The sample consisted of blood, taken at baseline. These receptors were obtained from a person between 25 and 79 years old with non-small cell lung cancer.

The rearrangement joins TRBV7-9 to TRBJ2-7; D uncertain. Germline CDR1 is SEHNR and CDR2 is FQNEAQ (reference sequence). The V end lost 0 bases, the J end lost 5 bases, and 8 bases lay between the germline ends. The CDR3 contains 13 residues. CDR3 bases: TGTGCCAGCAGCTTAGCCGGTGGTAACGAGCAGTACTTC. It translates to CASSLAGGNEQYF.

This clone was counted only a few times. In nucleotides, the CDR3 is TGTGCCAGCTCACCCGGGAGGCGGGAGCGGATCGAGCAGTACTTC. Translation: CASSPGRRERIEQYF. The chain couples TRBV18 to TRBJ2-7; 7 bases align to TRBD2. Germline CDR1 reads KGHSH; CDR2 reads LQKENI. Trimming took 3 bases from V and 6 from J; bases not matched to a gene: 11. CDR3 length equals 15 residues.

The rearrangement uses TRBV6-4 and TRBJ1-5; 8 nucleotides match TRBD1. The trim removed 10 bases at V and 4 bases at J, leaving 3 bases unmatched. Germline values: CDR1 MRHNA, CDR2 SNTAGT. The CDR3 contains 12 residues. For the CDR3, the DNA is TGTGCCATTGGACAGGGAAATCAGCCCCAGCATTTT. Protein product: CAIGQGNQPQHF.

The chain links TRBV10-1 to TRBJ2-7; the D gene is possibly TRBD2 (7 bases). V was pared by 2 bases and J by 0 bases, with 11 bases between. CDR3 size: 15 residues. Germline CDR1 WNHNN, CDR2 SYGVQD (reference sequence). In nucleotides, the CDR3 is TGCGCCAGCAGTGAGATTCGGGGGGCCTCCTACGAGCAGTACTTC. It yields the protein CASSEIRGASYEQYF.

The V and J genes are TRBV6-6 and TRBJ1-5; no clear D. The CDR3 is made up of 12 amino acids. The germline V gene has CDR1 MNHNY and CDR2 SVGAGI (reference sequence). V lost 6 bases, J lost 2 bases, and 5 bases lay in between. The CDR3 loop reads CASRVGNQPQHF. The CDR3 DNA sequence: TGTGCCAGCAGGGTCGGCAATCAGCCCCAGCATTTT.

V and J are TRBV5-6 and TRBJ1-5, with D possibly TRBD1 on 5 matching bases. CDR1 is SGHDT, CDR2 YYEEEE, per germline. The CDR3 totals 14 residues. Trimming took 3 bases from V and 4 from J, leaving 11 bases between them. The CDR3 here is CASSWGRWNQPQHF. The DNA of the CDR3 is TGTGCCAGCAGCTGGGGGAGGTGGAATCAGCCCCAGCATTTT.

The V gene is TRBV9, the J gene TRBJ2-1; D unresolved. Trimming left V 0 bases short and J 0 bases short, with 10 bases between. This CDR3 comprises 16 residues. Germline CDR1 and CDR2: SGDLS and YYNGEE. CDR3 sequence reads: CASSVEAPSSYNEQFF. In DNA, the CDR3 is TGTGCCAGCAGCGTAGAAGCCCCGAGCTCCTACAATGAGCAGTTCTTC.

The rearrangement uses TRBV13 and TRBJ2-7, with a possible D match to TRBD1 (5 bases). Germline V gene data show CDR1 as PRHDT and CDR2 as FYEKMQ (reference sequence). Trimming pared 5 bases from V and 5 bases from J, leaving 16 bases between. The CDR3 is made up of 14 amino acids. CDR3 nucleotides: TGTGCCAGCAGCAACCAACCGACAGTGGACGAGCAGTACTTC. It yields the protein CASSNQPTVDEQYF.

The chain employs TRBV28 and TRBJ1-4; 12 nucleotides agree with TRBD1. V gave up 6 bases and J gave up 6 bases; unmatched junction bases: 14. The germline CDR1 and CDR2 sequences are MDHEN and SYDVKM. CDR3 size: 18 residues. CDR3 amino acids: CASRPPGTGGFEDEKLFF. Here the CDR3 DNA reads TGTGCCAGCAGGCCTCCCGGGACAGGGGGCTTTGAGGATGAAAAACTGTTTTTT.

CDR3 in DNA: TGTGCCAGCTCACCACGTAGAGAGTACGAGCAGTACTTC. Translating it yields CASSPRREYEQYF. This chain uses TRBV18 with TRBJ2-5; no clear D gene. The last part of the DNA fits TRBJ2-7 better; the J call may be wrong. Germline lookup yields CDR1 KGHSH and CDR2 LQKENI. This CDR3 has 13 amino acids.

The chain has TRBV19 and TRBJ1-1; TRBD1 is a possible D gene (5 bases). CDR1 and CDR2 from the germline V gene are LNHDA and SQIVND (reference sequence). This CDR3 contains 16 residues. Deletions cut 5 bases from V and 1 base from J, with 17 bases between. The CDR3 sequence: CASSSGKYDRNTEAFF. As DNA, the CDR3 is TGTGCCAGTAGTTCGGGGAAATATGACAGGAACACTGAAGCTTTCTTT.

Details on this clone: At one of its ends the junction is not consistent with the germline gene, which may arise from a read error. CDR3 bases: TGTGCCAGCAGTCAATTAGCGGGGGGATCCAAGAGGGGGCACTTC. It translates to CASSQLAGGSKRGHF. J is TRBJ2-5 and V is TRBV13; 10 nucleotides agree with TRBD2. Germline V CDR1 and CDR2: PRHDT, FYEKMQ (reference sequence). The CDR3 length is 15 residues.

This rearrangement joins TRBV18 to TRBJ2-1, with 7 bases aligning to TRBD1. Germline assignment: CDR1 KGHSH and CDR2 LQKENI. The trim removed 6 bases at V and 7 bases at J, leaving 12 bases unmatched. The CDR3 runs 15 residues. CDR3 DNA: TGTGCCAGCTCCCGTGGTAGAGGGGGCAGAAATGAGCAGTTCTTC. Its translation: CASSRGRGGRNEQFF.

The chain recombines TRBV5-5 with TRBJ2-3, with D possibly TRBD1 on 6 matching bases. Trimming left V 4 bases short and J 5 bases short, with 14 bases between. The CDR3 runs to 14 residues. Germline values: CDR1 SGHKS, CDR2 YYEKEE (reference sequence). The CDR3 reads CASSQRQAEDTQYF. CDR3 bases: TGTGCCAGCAGCCAACGACAGGCAGAAGATACGCAGTATTTT.

This clone came up a few times. This rearrangement joins TRBV5-1 to TRBJ1-6; TRBD1 agrees at 11 bases. The junction had 7 bases not matched to a gene; V was cut back by 4 bases and J by 10 bases. CDR1 is SGHRS and CDR2 is YFSETQ in the germline V gene. There are 15 residues in the CDR3. CDR3 nucleotides: TGCGCCAGCAGCCAAGGGACAGGGGGTTGGTCACCCCTCCACTTT. Translating it yields CASSQGTGGWSPLHF.

This chain joins TRBV6-5 and TRBJ2-7; D gene uncertain. In germline, CDR1 is MNHEY, CDR2 SVGAGI. Trimming cost V 3 bases and J 0 bases, with 9 bases left between them. This CDR3 spans 14 amino acids. The CDR3 spells CASSYDGLSYEQYF. The DNA for the CDR3 is TGTGCCAGCAGTTATGACGGGCTCTCCTACGAGCAGTACTTC.

The chain has TRBV4-1 and TRBJ2-3; unclear D gene. Trimming removed 1 base at V and 3 bases at J, with 14 bases between. The CDR3 loop spans 16 amino acids. Germline CDR1 reads MGHRA; CDR2 reads YSYEKL. CDR3: CASSQGEGIGTDTQYF. The CDR3 DNA is TGCGCCAGCAGCCAAGGAGAAGGGATCGGTACAGATACGCAGTATTTT.

V gene TRBV5-4 combines with J gene TRBJ2-3; 12 nucleotides line up with TRBD2. V gave up 4 bases and J gave up 2 bases; unmatched junction bases: 14. The CDR3 loop spans 19 amino acids. Germline V gene sequence: CDR1 SGHNT, CDR2 YYREEE (reference sequence). The CDR3 coding sequence is TGTGCCAGCAGCCGCTTGGGGGGGACTAGCGGGCGCTTCACAGATACGCAGTATTTT. This sequence encodes CASSRLGGTSGRFTDTQYF. The full variable domain, rest sourced from reference TRBV5-4 and TRBJ2-3, is ETGVTQSPTHLIKTRGQQVTLRCSSQSGHNTVSWYQQALGQGPQFIFQYYREEENGRGNFPPRFSGLQFPNYSSELNVNALELDDSALYLCASSRLGGTSGRFTDTQYFGPGTRLTVL.

The genes are TRBV11-2 and TRBJ2-6; unclear D gene. V was shortened by 2 bases and J by 13 bases, with 12 bases between the two germline ends. CDR1 is SGHAT, CDR2 FQNNGV, per germline. The CDR3 covers 13 residues. CDR3 residues: CASSLLRSRVLTF. The DNA for the CDR3 is TGTGCCAGCAGCTTACTCCGGTCTCGAGTCCTGACTTTC.

This clone showed up just once. The chain carries TRBV5-6 and TRBJ2-7; 8 bases match TRBD1. The germline CDR1 and CDR2 sequences are SGHDT and YYEEEE. This CDR3 comprises 14 residues. V was pared by 2 bases and J by 3 bases, with 4 bases of the junction left unmatched. The CDR3 DNA reads TGTGCCAGCAGCTTCTGGACAGGGAGCTACGAGCAGTACTTC. Residues: CASSFWTGSYEQYF.

The chain joins TRBV5-8 to TRBJ2-2, with D perhaps TRBD1 (5 bases). The CDR3 sequence is 14 residues long. V was shortened by 2 bases and J by 2 bases, with 7 bases between the two germline ends. CDR1 and CDR2 (germline): SGHTS, YDEGEE. CDR3 sequence (DNA): TGTGCCAGCAGCTTATGGGGCAACACCGGGGAGCTGTTTTTT. It is translated as CASSLWGNTGELFF.

This clone occurred once. This chain joins TRBV4-1 and TRBJ2-3, with D tentatively TRBD1 (6 bases). Germline loops: CDR1 MGHRA, CDR2 YSYEKL. V lost 0 bases and J lost 6, with 22 bases in between. There are 18 residues in the CDR3. The CDR3, as DNA: TGCGCCAGCAGCCAAGAGACCCCGGACAGCGGAGGAATCGATACGCAGTATTTT. Translation: CASSQETPDSGGIDTQYF.

This clone was detected only a few times. This chain joins TRBV11-2 and TRBJ2-7; 10 bases fit TRBD1. The trim removed 5 bases at V and 1 base at J, leaving 14 bases unmatched. This CDR3 has 18 amino acids. Per the germline V gene, CDR1 is SGHAT and CDR2 is FQNNGV. CDR3 nucleotides: TGTGCCAGCAGCCCCGGGACAGGGGCACTCTGGAGGTCCTACGAGCAGTACTTC. As protein: CASSPGTGALWRSYEQYF.

The rearrangement uses TRBV4-2 and TRBJ2-7; 11 positions agree with TRBD2. This CDR3 has 15 residues. With V trimmed by 2 bases and J by 3 bases, 3 bases remained unmatched. Germline V lookup: CDR1 LGHNA, CDR2 YNFKEQ. CDR3 residues: CASSQRLAGSYEQYF. The CDR3 DNA is TGTGCCAGCAGCCAAAGACTAGCGGGGAGCTACGAGCAGTACTTC.

The rearrangement links TRBV6-1 to TRBJ1-5; D ambiguous. Germline values: CDR1 MNHNS, CDR2 SASEGT. The CDR3 has 13 residues. Trimming cost V 7 bases and J 2 bases, with 9 bases left between them. The CDR3 DNA follows: TGTGCCAGCACCTCATCGGGCAATCAGCCCCAGCATTTT. As protein: CASTSSGNQPQHF.

In DNA, the CDR3 is TGTGCCAGCAGCCAAGATGGGGAGGGGCCTGGCTACACCTTC. Translation: CASSQDGEGPGYTF. This sequence joins TRBV14 and TRBJ1-2; a possible D gene is TRBD1 (5 bases). The CDR3 covers 14 residues. Trimming pared 0 bases from V and 7 bases from J, leaving 12 bases between. Germline assignment: CDR1 SGHDN and CDR2 FVKESK.